The T cell receptor beta chain described here comes from a study of patients and donors after allogeneic stem cell transplantation. MiXCR, applied by TCRdb to the RT-PCR reads, yields one record per CDR3 protein. The repertoire holds roughly 960,000 distinct CDR3 sequences, with about a sixth as singletons. Trimming cost V 6 bases and J 3 bases; bases outside gene matches: 17. CDR1 SGHVS and CDR2 FNYEAQ come from the germline V gene. The CDR3 runs to 18 residues. Sequenced input: blood, either unsorted or a sorted T cell fraction (not recorded which). The rearrangement links TRBV7-6 to TRBJ2-5, with 9 bases matching TRBD1. The TCR was taken from a human donor who was either an allogeneic HSCT recipient or a stem cell or donor lymphocyte infusion donor (not recorded which). It is not recorded whose cells these are; they may come from a transplant donor. CDR3 region: CASRAGVLTGGNEETQYF. DNA of the CDR3: TGTGCCAGCAGGGCTGGCGTTCTAACAGGGGGCAATGAAGAGACCCAGTACTTC.